This is a list of T cell receptor beta chains from one sample in a study of cytomegalovirus exposure and HLA in healthy donors. The repertoire was sequenced with immunoSEQ multiplex PCR; TCRdb's copy has only in-frame clones and lacks some. Of about 190,000 clones in the sample, about nine tenths were seen once. The specimen was PBMCs. Source of these receptors: a boy between 2 and 10 years old in good health and CMV-seronegative. Each CDR3 is given with its conserved first and last residue. D genes are given only for firm matches. Clone size appears in some rows only: once, few, many, or a class for an expanded clone.

V: TRBV6-5; J: TRBJ2-1; D: NA; size: NA; CDR3: CASTPMGGSYNEQFF; DNA: TGTGCCAGCACACCAATGGGGGGCTCCTACAATGAGCAGTTCTTC
V: TRBV9; J: TRBJ1-6; D: NA; size: NA; CDR3: CASSVGRDSYNSPLHF; DNA: TGTGCCAGCAGCGTTGGCAGGGACTCCTATAATTCACCCCTCCACTTT
V: TRBV9; J: TRBJ2-7; D: TRBD2; size: NA; CDR3: CASSVGWTRDYEQYF; DNA: TGTGCCAGCAGCGTAGGGTGGACTAGAGACTACGAGCAGTACTTC
V: TRBV15; J: TRBJ2-5; D: NA; size: once; CDR3: CATSRDLGGAKTQYF; DNA: TGTGCCACCAGCAGAGATCTGGGGGGGGCGAAGACCCAGTACTTC
V: TRBV7-9; J: TRBJ2-7; D: NA; size: once; CDR3: CSSSLNWYEQYF; DNA: TGTTCCAGCAGCTTAAACTGGTACGAGCAGTACTTC
V: TRBV4-2; J: TRBJ2-3; D: TRBD1; size: NA; CDR3: CASSQPPGTVRDTQYF; DNA: TGTGCCAGCAGCCAACCCCCCGGGACAGTAAGGGATACGCAGTATTTT
V: TRBV19; J: TRBJ2-7; D: NA; size: NA; CDR3: CASSIKGTNTYEQYF; DNA: TGTGCCAGTAGTATAAAAGGGACAAATACCTACGAGCAGTACTTC
V: TRBV28; J: TRBJ2-7; D: TRBD2; size: NA; CDR3: CASSLPGGVDSYEQYF; DNA: TGTGCCAGCAGTCTGCCCGGGGGGGTTGACTCCTACGAGCAGTACTTC
V: TRBV15; J: TRBJ2-7; D: TRBD1; size: NA; CDR3: CATSGPGQSVYEQYF; DNA: TGTGCCACCAGCGGACCGGGACAGTCGGTGTACGAGCAGTACTTC
V: TRBV11-2; J: TRBJ2-7; D: TRBD2; size: NA; CDR3: CASSLGGTSGGAYEQYF; DNA: TGTGCCAGCAGCTTAGGTGGGACTAGCGGGGGGGCCTACGAGCAGTACTTC
V: TRBV10-3; J: TRBJ1-2; D: TRBD1; size: NA; CDR3: CAINPGQGPYGYTF; DNA: TGTGCCATCAACCCCGGACAGGGACCGTATGGCTACACCTTC
V: TRBV7-2; J: TRBJ2-3; D: TRBD2; size: NA; CDR3: CASSLLAGADTQYF; DNA: TGTGCCAGCAGCTTACTGGCGGGAGCAGATACGCAGTATTTT
V: TRBV5-6; J: TRBJ2-7; D: NA; size: NA; CDR3: CASSLQVGEQYF; DNA: TGTGCCAGCAGTTTACAGGTCGGCGAGCAGTACTTC
V: TRBV30; J: TRBJ1-3; D: NA; size: few; CDR3: CALTFGGGRKNTIYF; DNA: TGTGCCCTTACCTTCGGGGGAGGTCGAAAAAACACCATATATTTT
V: TRBV27; J: TRBJ1-1; D: TRBD1; size: NA; CDR3: CASSGGTGHTEAFF; DNA: TGTGCCAGCAGCGGCGGGACAGGGCACACTGAAGCTTTCTTT
V: TRBV28; J: TRBJ1-5; D: NA; size: NA; CDR3: CASSSTGIWQPQHF; DNA: TGTGCCAGCAGTAGTACAGGGATCTGGCAGCCCCAGCATTTT
V: TRBV28; J: TRBJ1-1; D: NA; size: NA; CDR3: CASSPGQHTEAFF; DNA: TGTGCCAGCAGTCCTGGACAGCACACTGAAGCTTTCTTT
V: TRBV28; J: TRBJ1-3; D: NA; size: few; CDR3: CASSFGQLLSGNTIYF; DNA: TGTGCCAGCAGTTTTGGACAGCTCCTATCTGGAAACACCATATATTTT
V: TRBV7-9; J: TRBJ2-3; D: TRBD2; size: few; CDR3: CASSLKSSGGGDTQYF; DNA: TGTGCCAGCAGCTTAAAGTCCAGCGGGGGAGGGGATACGCAGTATTTT
V: TRBV6-1; J: TRBJ2-3; D: TRBD1; size: NA; CDR3: CASSEPTGGERGTQYF; DNA: TGTGCCAGCAGTGAACCCACAGGGGGCGAGCGGGGTACGCAGTATTTT
V: TRBV2; J: TRBJ2-1; D: TRBD2; size: NA; CDR3: CASSVSGGINEQFF; DNA: TGTGCCAGCAGTGTCAGCGGGGGGATCAATGAGCAGTTCTTC
V: TRBV30; J: TRBJ2-3; D: NA; size: once; CDR3: CAWTGGVGTDTQYF; DNA: TGTGCCTGGACAGGAGGGGTGGGCACAGATACGCAGTATTTT